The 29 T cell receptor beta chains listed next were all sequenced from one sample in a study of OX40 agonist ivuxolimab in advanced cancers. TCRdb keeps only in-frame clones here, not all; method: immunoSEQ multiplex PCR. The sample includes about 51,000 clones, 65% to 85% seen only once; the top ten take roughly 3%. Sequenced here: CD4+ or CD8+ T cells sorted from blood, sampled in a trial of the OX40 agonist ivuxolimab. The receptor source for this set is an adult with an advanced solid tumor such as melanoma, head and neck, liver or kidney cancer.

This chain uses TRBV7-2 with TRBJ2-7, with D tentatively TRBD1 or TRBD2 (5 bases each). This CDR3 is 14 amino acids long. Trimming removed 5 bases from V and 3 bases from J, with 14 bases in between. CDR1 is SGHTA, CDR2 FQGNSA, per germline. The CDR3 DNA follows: TGTGCCAGCAGCATAGAGGGACCTGGCTACGAGCAGTACTTC. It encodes CASSIEGPGYEQYF.

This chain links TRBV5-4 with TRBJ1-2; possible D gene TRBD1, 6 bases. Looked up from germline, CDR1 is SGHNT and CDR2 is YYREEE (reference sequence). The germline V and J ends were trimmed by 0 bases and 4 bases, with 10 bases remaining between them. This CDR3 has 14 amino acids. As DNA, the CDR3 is TGTGCCAGCAGCTTGGACCCACAGGGCTATGGCTACACCTTC. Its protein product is CASSLDPQGYGYTF.

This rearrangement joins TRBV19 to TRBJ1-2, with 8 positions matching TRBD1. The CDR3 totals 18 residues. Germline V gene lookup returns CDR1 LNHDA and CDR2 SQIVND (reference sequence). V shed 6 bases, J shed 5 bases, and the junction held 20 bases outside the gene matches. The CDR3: CASSREPSQGARGYGYTF. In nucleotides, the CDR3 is TGTGCCAGTAGCAGGGAACCAAGCCAGGGGGCACGGGGTTATGGCTACACCTTC.

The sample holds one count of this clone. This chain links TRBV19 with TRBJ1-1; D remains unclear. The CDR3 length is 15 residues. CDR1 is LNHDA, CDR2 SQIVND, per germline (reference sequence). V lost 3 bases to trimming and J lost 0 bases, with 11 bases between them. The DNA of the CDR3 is TGTGCCAGTAGTATCAGGCGTCCCATGAACACTGAAGCTTTCTTT. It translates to CASSIRRPMNTEAFF.

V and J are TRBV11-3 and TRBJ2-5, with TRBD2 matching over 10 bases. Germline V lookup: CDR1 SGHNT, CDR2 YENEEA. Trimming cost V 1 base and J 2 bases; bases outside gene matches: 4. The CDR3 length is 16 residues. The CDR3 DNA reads TGTGCCAGCAGCTTAGCTAGCGGGGGACCACAAGAGACCCAGTACTTC. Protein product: CASSLASGGPQETQYF.

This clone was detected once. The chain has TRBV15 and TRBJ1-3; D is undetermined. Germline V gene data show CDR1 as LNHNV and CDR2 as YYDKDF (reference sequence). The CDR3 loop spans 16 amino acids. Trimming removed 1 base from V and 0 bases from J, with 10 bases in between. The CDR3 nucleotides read TGTGCCACCAGCAGAGTTGGAGTCCTCTCTGGAAACACCATATATTTT. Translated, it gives CATSRVGVLSGNTIYF. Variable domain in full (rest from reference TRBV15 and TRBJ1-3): DAMVIQNPRYQVTQFGKPVTLSCSQTLNHNVMYWYQQKSSQAPKLLFHYYDKDFNNEADTPDNFQSRRPNTSFCFLDIRSPGLGDTAMYLCATSRVGVLSGNTIYFGEGSWLTVV.

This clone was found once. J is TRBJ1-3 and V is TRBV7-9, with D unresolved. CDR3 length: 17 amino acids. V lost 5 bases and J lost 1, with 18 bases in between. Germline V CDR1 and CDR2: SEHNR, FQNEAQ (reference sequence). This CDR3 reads CASSPQDGRGSGNTIYF. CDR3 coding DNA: TGTGCCAGCAGCCCCCAGGACGGGCGAGGATCTGGAAACACCATATATTTT.

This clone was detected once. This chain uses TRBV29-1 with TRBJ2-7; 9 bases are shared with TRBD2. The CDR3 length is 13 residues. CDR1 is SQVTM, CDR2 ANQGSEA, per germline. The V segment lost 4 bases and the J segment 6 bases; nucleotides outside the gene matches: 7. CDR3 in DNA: TGCAGCGTTGCGGGCCTAGCGGGGCTCGAGCAGTACTTC. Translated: CSVAGLAGLEQYF.

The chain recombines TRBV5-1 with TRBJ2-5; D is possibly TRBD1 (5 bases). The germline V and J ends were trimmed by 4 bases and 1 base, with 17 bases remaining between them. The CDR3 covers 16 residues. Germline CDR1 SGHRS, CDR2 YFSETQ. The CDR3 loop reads CASSPAMGLPQETQYF. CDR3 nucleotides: TGCGCCAGCAGCCCGGCAATGGGGCTACCCCAAGAGACCCAGTACTTC.

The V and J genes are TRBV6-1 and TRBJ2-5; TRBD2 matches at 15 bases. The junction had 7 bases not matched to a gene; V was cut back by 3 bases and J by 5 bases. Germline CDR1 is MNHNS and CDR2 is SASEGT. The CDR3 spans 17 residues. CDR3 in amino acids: CASSDRTSGGARETQYF. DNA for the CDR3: TGTGCCAGCAGTGATCGGACTAGCGGGGGGGCTAGGGAGACCCAGTACTTC.

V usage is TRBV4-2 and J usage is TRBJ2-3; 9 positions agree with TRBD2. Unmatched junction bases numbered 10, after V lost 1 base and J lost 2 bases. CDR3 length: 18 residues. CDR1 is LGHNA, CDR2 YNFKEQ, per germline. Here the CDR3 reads CASSQGAGGGAVTDTQYF. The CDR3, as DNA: TGTGCCAGCAGCCAAGGGGCTGGCGGGGGGGCCGTCACAGATACGCAGTATTTT.

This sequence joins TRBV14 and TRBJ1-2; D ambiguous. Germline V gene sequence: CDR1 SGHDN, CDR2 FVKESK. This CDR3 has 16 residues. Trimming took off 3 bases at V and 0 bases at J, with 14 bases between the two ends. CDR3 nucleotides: TGTGCCAGCAGCCAGCGCTCCGGGTCCGCTAACTATGGCTACACCTTC. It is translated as CASSQRSGSANYGYTF.

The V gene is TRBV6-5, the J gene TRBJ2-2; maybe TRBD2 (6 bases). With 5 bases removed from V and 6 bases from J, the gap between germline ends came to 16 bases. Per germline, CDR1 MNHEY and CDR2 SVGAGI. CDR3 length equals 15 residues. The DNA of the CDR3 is TGTGCCAGCAGTCGCGGGACCCTGTGGTCCGGGGAGCTGTTTTTT. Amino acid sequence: CASSRGTLWSGELFF.

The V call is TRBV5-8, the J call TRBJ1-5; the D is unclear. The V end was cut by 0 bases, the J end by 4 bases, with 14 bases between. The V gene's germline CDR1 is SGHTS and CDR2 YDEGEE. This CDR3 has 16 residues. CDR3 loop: CASSLASGKGNQPQHF. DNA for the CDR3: TGTGCCAGCAGCTTGGCAAGCGGGAAGGGAAATCAGCCCCAGCATTTT.

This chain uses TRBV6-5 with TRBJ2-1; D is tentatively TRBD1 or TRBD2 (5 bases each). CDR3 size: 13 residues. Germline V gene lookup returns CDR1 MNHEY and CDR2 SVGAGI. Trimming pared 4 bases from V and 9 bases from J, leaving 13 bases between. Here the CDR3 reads CASSFSKRGEQFF. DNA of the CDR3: TGTGCCAGCAGTTTTTCAAAGAGGGGTGAGCAGTTCTTC.

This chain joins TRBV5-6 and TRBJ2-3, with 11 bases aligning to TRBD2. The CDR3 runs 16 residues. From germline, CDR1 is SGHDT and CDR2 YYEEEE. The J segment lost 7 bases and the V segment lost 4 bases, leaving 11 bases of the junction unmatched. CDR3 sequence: CASSPGLSGGANTQYF. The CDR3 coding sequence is TGTGCCAGCAGCCCTGGGCTTAGCGGGGGGGCGAATACGCAGTATTTT.

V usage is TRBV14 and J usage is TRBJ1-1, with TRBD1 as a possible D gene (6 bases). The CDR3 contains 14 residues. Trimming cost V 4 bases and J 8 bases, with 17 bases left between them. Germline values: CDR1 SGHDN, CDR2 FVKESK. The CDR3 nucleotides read TGTGCCAGCAGCCCTCAAGGGCAGGGGCGGGAAGCTTTCTTT. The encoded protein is CASSPQGQGREAFF.

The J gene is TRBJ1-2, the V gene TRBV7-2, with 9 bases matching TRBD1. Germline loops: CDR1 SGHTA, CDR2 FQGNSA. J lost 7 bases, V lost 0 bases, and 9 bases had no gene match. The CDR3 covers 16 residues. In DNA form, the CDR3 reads TGTGCCAGCAGCTTAGCTCAATCCGGGACAGGGTCTGGCTACACCTTC. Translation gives CASSLAQSGTGSGYTF.

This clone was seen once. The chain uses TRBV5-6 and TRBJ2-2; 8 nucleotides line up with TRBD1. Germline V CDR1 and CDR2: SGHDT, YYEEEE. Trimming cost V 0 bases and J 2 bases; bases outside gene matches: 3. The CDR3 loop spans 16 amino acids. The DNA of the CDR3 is TGTGCCAGCAGCTTGGGACAGGGGATAAACACCGGGGAGCTGTTTTTT. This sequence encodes CASSLGQGINTGELFF.

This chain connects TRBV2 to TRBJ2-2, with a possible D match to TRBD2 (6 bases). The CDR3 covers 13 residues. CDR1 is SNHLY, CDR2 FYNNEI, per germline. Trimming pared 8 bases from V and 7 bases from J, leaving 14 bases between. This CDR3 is CASVGGEDGELFF. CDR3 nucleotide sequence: TGTGCCAGCGTTGGCGGGGAAGACGGGGAGCTGTTTTTT. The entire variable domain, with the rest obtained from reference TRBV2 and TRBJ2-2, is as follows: EPEVTQTPSHQVTQMGQEVILRCVPISNHLYFYWYRQILGQKVEFLVSFYNNEISEKSEIFDDQFSVERPDGSNFTLKIRSTKLEDSAMYFCASVGGEDGELFFGEGSRLTVL.

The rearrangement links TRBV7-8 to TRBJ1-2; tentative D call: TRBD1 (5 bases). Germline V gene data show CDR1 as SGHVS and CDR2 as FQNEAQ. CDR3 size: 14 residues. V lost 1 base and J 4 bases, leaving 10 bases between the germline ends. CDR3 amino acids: CASSLGRQGYGYTF. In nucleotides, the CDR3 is TGTGCCAGCAGCTTAGGTCGCCAGGGCTATGGCTACACCTTC. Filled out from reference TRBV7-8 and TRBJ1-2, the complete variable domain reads GAGVSQSPRYKVAKRGQDVALRCDPISGHVSLFWYQQALGQGPEFLTYFQNEAQLDKSGLPSDRFFAERPEGSVSTLKIQRTQQEDSAVYLCASSLGRQGYGYTFGSGTRLTVV.

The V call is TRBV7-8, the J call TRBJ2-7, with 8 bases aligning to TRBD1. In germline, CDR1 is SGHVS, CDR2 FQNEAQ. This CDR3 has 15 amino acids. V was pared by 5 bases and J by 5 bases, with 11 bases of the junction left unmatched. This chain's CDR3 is CASSHDWTGTHEQYF. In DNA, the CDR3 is TGTGCCAGCAGCCACGACTGGACAGGGACCCACGAGCAGTACTTC.

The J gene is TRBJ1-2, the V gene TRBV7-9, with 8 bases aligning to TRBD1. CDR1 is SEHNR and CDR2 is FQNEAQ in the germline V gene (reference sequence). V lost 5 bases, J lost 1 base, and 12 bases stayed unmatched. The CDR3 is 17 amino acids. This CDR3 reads CASSPTQRTGINYGYTF. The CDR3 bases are TGTGCCAGCAGCCCGACCCAAAGGACAGGGATTAACTATGGCTACACCTTC.

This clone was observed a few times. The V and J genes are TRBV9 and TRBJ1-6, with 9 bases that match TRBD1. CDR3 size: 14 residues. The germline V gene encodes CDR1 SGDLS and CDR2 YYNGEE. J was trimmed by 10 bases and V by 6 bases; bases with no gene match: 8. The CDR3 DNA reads TGTGCCAGCACCCCGGGACAGGGAGCCTCACCCCTCCACTTT. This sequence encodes CASTPGQGASPLHF.

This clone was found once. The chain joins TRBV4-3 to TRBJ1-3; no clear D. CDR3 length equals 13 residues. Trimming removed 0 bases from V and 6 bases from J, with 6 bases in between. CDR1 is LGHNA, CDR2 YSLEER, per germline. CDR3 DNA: TGCGCCAGCAGCCAAGATGGGCAAAACACCATATATTTT. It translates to CASSQDGQNTIYF.

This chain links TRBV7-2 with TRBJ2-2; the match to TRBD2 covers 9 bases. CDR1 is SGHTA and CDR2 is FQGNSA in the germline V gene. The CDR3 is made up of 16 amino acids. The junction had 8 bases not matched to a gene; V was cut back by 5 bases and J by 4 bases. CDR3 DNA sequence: TGTGCCAGCAGCAGGAGCGGGGGGCGTGTCACCGGGGAGCTGTTTTTT. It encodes CASSRSGGRVTGELFF.

CDR3 DNA: TGCGCCAGCAGCTTCCAAAAGTCCTCCTACAATGAGCAGTTCTTC. It specifies CASSFQKSSYNEQFF. The gene calls are TRBV5-1 and TRBJ2-1; D is ambiguous. Germline lookup yields CDR1 SGHRS and CDR2 YFSETQ. The length of the CDR3 is 15 residues. V lost 2 bases to trimming and J lost 0 bases, with 9 bases between them.

The DNA for the CDR3 is TGTGCCAGCAGTGAAAAGGTAGCGGGGGGCAGAAGGGAGCAGTTCTTC. It codes for CASSEKVAGGRREQFF. V is TRBV2 and J is TRBJ2-1; TRBD2 matches 10 bases. After removal of 2 bases from V and 10 bases from J, the junction contained 11 bases not matched to a gene. CDR1 and CDR2 (germline): SNHLY, FYNNEI. This CDR3 region has 16 residues. Complete variable domain (other parts from reference TRBV2 and TRBJ2-1): EPEVTQTPSHQVTQMGQEVILRCVPISNHLYFYWYRQILGQKVEFLVSFYNNEISEKSEIFDDQFSVERPDGSNFTLKIRSTKLEDSAMYFCASSEKVAGGRREQFFGPGTRLTVL.

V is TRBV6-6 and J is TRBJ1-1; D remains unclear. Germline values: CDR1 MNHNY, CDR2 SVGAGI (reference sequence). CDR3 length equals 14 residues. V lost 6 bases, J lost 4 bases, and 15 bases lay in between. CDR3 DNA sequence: TGTGCCAGCAGAGGGTACCGAAGAGCCACTGAAGCTTTCTTT. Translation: CASRGYRRATEAFF.